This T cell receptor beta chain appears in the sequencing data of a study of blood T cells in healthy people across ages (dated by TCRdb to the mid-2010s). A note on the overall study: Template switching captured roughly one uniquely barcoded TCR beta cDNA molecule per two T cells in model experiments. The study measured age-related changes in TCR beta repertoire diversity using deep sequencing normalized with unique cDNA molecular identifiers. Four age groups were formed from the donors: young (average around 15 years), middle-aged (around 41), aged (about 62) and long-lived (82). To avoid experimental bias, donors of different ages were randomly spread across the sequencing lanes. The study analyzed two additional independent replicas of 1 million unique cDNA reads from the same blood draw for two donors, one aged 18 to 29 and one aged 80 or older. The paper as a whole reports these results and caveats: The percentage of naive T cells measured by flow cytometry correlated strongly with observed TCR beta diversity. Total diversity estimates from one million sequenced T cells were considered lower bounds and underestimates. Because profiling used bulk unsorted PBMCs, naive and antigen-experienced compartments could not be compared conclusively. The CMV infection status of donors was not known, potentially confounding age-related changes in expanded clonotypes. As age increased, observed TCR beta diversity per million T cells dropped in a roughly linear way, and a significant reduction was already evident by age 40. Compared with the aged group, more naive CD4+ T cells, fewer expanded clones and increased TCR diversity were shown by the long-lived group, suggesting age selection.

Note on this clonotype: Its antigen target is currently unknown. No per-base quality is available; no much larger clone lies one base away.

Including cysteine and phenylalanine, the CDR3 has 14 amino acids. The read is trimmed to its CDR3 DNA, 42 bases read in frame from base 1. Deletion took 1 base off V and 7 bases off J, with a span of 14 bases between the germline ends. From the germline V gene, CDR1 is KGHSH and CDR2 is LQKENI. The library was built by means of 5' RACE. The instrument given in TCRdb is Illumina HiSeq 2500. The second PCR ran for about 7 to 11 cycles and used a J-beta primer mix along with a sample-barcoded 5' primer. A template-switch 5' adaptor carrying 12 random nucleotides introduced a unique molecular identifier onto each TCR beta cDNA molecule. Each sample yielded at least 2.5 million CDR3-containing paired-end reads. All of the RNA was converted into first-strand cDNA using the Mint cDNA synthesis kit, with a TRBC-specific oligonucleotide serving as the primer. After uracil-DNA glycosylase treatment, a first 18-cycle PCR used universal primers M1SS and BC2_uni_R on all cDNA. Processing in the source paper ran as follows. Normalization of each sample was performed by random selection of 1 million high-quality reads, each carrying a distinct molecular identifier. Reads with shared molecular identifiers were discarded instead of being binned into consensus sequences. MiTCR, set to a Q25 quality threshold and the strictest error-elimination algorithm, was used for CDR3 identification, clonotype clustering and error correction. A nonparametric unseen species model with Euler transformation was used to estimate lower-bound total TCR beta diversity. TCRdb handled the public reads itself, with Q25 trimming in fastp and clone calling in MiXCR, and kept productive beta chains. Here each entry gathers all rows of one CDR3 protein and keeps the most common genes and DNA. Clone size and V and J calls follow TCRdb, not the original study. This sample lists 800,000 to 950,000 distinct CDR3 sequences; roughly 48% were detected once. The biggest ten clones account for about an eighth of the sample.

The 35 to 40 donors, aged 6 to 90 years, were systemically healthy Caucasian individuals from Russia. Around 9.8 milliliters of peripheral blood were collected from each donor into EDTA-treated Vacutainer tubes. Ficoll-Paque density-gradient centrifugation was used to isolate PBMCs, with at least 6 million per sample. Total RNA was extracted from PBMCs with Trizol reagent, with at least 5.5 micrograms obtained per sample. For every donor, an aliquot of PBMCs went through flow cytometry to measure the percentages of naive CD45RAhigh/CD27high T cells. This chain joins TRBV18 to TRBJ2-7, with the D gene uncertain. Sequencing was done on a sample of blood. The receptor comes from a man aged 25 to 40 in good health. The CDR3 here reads CASSPLPQMGEQYF. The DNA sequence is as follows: TGTGCCAGCTCACCACTGCCTCAGATGGGTGAGCAGTACTTC.